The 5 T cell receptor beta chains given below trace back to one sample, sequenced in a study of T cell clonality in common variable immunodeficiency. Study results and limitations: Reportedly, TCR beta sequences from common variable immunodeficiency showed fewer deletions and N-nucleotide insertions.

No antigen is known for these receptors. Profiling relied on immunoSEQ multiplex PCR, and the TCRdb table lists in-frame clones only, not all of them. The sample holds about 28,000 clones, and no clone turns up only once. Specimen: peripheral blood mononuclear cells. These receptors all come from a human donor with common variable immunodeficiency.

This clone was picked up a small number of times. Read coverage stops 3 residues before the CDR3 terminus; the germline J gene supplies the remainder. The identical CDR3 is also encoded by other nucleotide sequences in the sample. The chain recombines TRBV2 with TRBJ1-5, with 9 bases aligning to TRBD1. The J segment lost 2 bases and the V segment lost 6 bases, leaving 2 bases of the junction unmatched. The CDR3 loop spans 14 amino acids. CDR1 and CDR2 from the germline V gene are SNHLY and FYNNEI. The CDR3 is CASSRTGGNQPQHF. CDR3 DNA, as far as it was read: TGTGCCAGCAGCCGGACAGGGGGCAATCAGCCC.

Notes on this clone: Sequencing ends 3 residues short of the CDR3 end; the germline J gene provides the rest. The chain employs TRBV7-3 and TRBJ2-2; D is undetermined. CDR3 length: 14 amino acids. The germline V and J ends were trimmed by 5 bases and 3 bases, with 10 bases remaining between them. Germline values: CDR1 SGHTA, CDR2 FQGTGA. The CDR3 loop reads CASSPSRYTGELFF. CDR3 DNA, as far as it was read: TGTGCCAGCAGCCCCTCTAGGTACACCGGGGAG.

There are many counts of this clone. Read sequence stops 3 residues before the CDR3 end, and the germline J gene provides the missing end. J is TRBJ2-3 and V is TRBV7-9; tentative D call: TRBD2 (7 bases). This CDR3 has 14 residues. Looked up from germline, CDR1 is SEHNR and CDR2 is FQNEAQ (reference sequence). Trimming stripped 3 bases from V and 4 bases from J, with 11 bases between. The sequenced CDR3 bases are TGTGCCAGCAGCTTCGGGGGGCGGGCAGATACG. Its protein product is CASSFGGRADT. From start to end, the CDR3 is CASSFGGRADTQYF.

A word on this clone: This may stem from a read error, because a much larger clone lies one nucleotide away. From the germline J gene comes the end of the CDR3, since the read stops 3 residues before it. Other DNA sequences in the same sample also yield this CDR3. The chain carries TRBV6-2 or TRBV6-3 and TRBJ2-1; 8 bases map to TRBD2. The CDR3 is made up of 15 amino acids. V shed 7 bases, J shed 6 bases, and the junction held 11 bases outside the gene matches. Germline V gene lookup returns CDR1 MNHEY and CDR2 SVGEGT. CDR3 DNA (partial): TGTGCCAGCACCCTACGGACGAGCGGGGGCAATGAG. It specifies CASTLRTSGGNE. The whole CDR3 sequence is CASTLRTSGGNEQFF.

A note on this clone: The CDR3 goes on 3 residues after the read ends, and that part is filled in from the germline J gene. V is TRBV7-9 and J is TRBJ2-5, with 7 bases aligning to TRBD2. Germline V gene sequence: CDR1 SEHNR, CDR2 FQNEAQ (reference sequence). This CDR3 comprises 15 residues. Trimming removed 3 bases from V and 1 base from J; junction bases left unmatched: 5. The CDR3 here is CASSLGTTLQETQYF. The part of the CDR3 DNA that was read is TGTGCCAGCAGCTTGGGGACTACCCTCCAAGAGACC.